Described below is a single T cell receptor (beta chain) sequence and its context. Its antigen is not identified. These data belong to a study of STAT5B mutations in CD4+ large granular lymphocyte leukemia. Authors' methods: The detection floor for productive clonotype frequency was 2.59 x 10-5. Using immunoSEQ multiplex PCR, the repertoire was profiled, and TCRdb retains in-frame clones only, with some absent. Clone size and the V and J calls come from that table; the DNA yielded D and trimming. Counted here are approximately 30,000 clones, about two thirds occurring once; the ten biggest clones make up 1.5% to 2%. General study findings and limits: Top patient clones used TRBV06 genes more often: 8/27 versus 2/35 in controls.

This CDR3 comprises 15 residues. Germline V lookup: CDR1 LGHNA, CDR2 YSLEER. V was cut by 0 bases and J by 5 bases, with 11 bases left in between. The origin of this receptor is a human donor in good health. The V and J genes are TRBV4-3 and TRBJ2-1; D is possibly TRBD1 (5 bases). The sample comprised CD4+ T cells from blood buffy coats. The CDR3 DNA reads TGCGCCAGCAGCCAAGATACCGGACACGACAATGAGCAGTTCTTC. Translating gives CASSQDTGHDNEQFF.